Listed here are 15 T cell receptor beta chains from one sample, sequenced in a study of regulatory T cells in long-lasting Graves disease. The time point denotes: newly diagnosed GD, antithyroid drugs for less than 3 months. After RNA was extracted from PBMCs, the TCR library was made from it. In building TCR beta libraries, iRepertoire HTBI primers were used together with Arm-PCR of CDR3 regions. TCRdb re-called the multiplex PCR reads with MiXCR, one entry per CDR3 protein. This table has 360,000 or so distinct CDR3 sequences, 12% appearing once. Separately, the same data were catalogued under a study of T cells in Graves' hyperthyroidism and ophthalmopathy.

Sequenced material: peripheral blood mononuclear cells (PBMCs), taken at new diagnosis, from a patient treated with antithyroid drugs. All receptors come from a woman between 18 and 29 years old with Graves disease.

This clonotype has at least ten counts. This chain uses TRBV20-1 with TRBJ1-1; maybe TRBD1 (5 bases). The V gene's germline CDR1 is DFQATT and CDR2 SNEGSKA (reference sequence). The CDR3 is 14 amino acids. Between the trimmed V and J ends, which lost 3 bases and 1 base, there was a span of 12 bases. The chain's CDR3 is CSARANDRNTEAFF. The DNA of the CDR3 is TGCAGTGCTAGGGCTAACGACAGGAACACTGAAGCTTTCTTT.

In this sample, this clonotype turned up many times. The chain carries TRBV7-2 and TRBJ1-1; D ambiguous. From germline, CDR1 is SGHTA and CDR2 FQGNSA. Trimming stripped 2 bases from V and 4 bases from J, with 14 bases between. There are 15 residues in the CDR3. The CDR3 coding sequence is TGTGCCAGCAGCTTAAACAAAGGGAGGAGCACTGAAGCTTTCTTT. Translating gives CASSLNKGRSTEAFF.

This clonotype was detected only a few times. The chain has TRBV20-1 and TRBJ2-1; D unclear. The germline CDR1 and CDR2 sequences are DFQATT and SNEGSKA (reference sequence). The CDR3 runs to 13 residues. V lost 3 bases and J 9 bases, leaving 15 bases between the germline ends. The CDR3 sequence is CSASLRRIAEQFF. CDR3 sequence (DNA): TGCAGTGCTAGCCTACGTCGGATTGCTGAGCAGTTCTTC.

The table lists this clonotype with many counts. V is TRBV6-2 or TRBV6-3 and J is TRBJ2-3; D is possibly TRBD1 (6 bases). The V end lost 5 bases, the J end lost 4 bases, and 13 bases lay between the germline ends. Germline loops: CDR1 MNHEY, CDR2 SVGEGT. The CDR3 runs to 14 residues. CDR3 region: CASSERGSPDTQYF. The CDR3, as DNA: TGTGCCAGCAGTGAAAGGGGGTCCCCAGATACGCAGTATTTT.

This clonotype occurred a few times. The chain employs TRBV5-6 and TRBJ2-1; D is unclear. V was shortened by 3 bases and J by 7 bases, with 8 bases between the two germline ends. The CDR3 consists of 12 residues. Looked up from germline, CDR1 is SGHDT and CDR2 is YYEEEE. The CDR3 region has the DNA TGTGCCAGCAGCTCGACAACTAATGAGCAGTTCTTC. Amino acids: CASSSTTNEQFF.

This rearrangement joins TRBV4-2 to TRBJ2-6; maybe TRBD1 (6 bases). The CDR3 runs to 19 residues. CDR1 is LGHNA, CDR2 YNFKEQ, per germline. V was shortened by 4 bases and J by 0 bases, with 19 bases between the two germline ends. The chain's CDR3 is CASSPKVAGVISGANVLTF. In nucleotides, the CDR3 is TGTGCCAGCAGCCCAAAGGTTGCAGGGGTGATCTCTGGGGCCAACGTCCTGACTTTC.

This clonotype was seen repeatedly, ten times or more. The chain recombines TRBV6-2 or TRBV6-3 with TRBJ2-5, with no clear D. Trimming took off 2 bases at V and 1 base at J, with 8 bases between the two ends. The CDR3 consists of 14 residues. CDR1 is MNHEY and CDR2 is SVGEGT in the germline V gene. The chain's CDR3 is CASSYADLQETQYF. CDR3 nucleotides: TGTGCCAGCAGTTACGCCGATCTCCAAGAGACCCAGTACTTC.

At least ten counts were recorded for this clonotype. The chain joins TRBV28 to TRBJ1-5; D gene ambiguous. Germline V gene sequence: CDR1 MDHEN, CDR2 SYDVKM. The CDR3 spans 15 residues. Trimming removed 7 bases from V and 0 bases from J, with 13 bases in between. In DNA form, the CDR3 reads TGTGCCAGCACCATAGGCGGGGTTAGCAATCAGCCCCAGCATTTT. Protein product: CASTIGGVSNQPQHF.

This clonotype was counted many times. V usage is TRBV9 and J usage is TRBJ2-7, with no clear D. CDR1 is SGDLS and CDR2 is YYNGEE in the germline V gene. Trimming shortened V by 0 bases and J by 5 bases, and 6 bases separated the two germline ends. This CDR3 contains 12 residues. The CDR3 sequence: CASSVEGNEQYF. In DNA, the CDR3 is TGTGCCAGCAGCGTAGAAGGGAACGAGCAGTACTTC. Together with reference TRBV9 and TRBJ2-7, the CDR3 gives the full variable domain: DSGVTQTPKHLITATGQRVTLRCSPRSGDLSVYWYQQSLDQGLQFLIQYYNGEERAKGNILERFSAQQFPDLHSELNLSSLELGDSALYFCASSVEGNEQYFGPGTRLTVT.

The chain employs TRBV27 and TRBJ2-7; TRBD1 matches 7 bases. CDR3 size: 16 residues. V lost 2 bases and J lost 2; bases outside the gene matches: 9. The germline V gene encodes CDR1 MNHEY and CDR2 SMNVEV (reference sequence). The CDR3 coding sequence is TGTGCCAGCAGTTTAAGCCCAACGACAGGGACCTACGAGCAGTACTTC. It is translated as CASSLSPTTGTYEQYF.

This clonotype occurred many times. The chain employs TRBV7-9 and TRBJ2-7, with 11 bases matching TRBD2. The CDR3 consists of 14 residues. Germline-derived CDR1 and CDR2 are SEHNR and FQNEAQ (reference sequence). With V trimmed by 5 bases and J by 4 bases, 4 bases remained unmatched. The CDR3 DNA is TGTGCCAGCAGCCAGGGACTAGCGGCGTACGAGCAGTACGTC. It translates to CASSQGLAAYEQYV.

CDR3 sequence (DNA): TGTGCCAGCAGTTACCCGGGGGTAGCGGGAACCTACGAGCAGTACTTC. Translation: CASSYPGVAGTYEQYF. The chain is built from TRBV6-9 and TRBJ2-7; TRBD2 agrees at 8 bases. The CDR3 is 16 amino acids. The trim removed 3 bases at V and 2 bases at J, leaving 9 bases unmatched. CDR1 is MNHGY, CDR2 SVAAGI, per germline.

Ten or more counts support this clonotype. V is TRBV29-1 and J is TRBJ2-2, with TRBD1 as a possible D gene (5 bases). The CDR3 covers 13 residues. The ends were cut back, 4 bases at V and 0 bases at J, with 6 bases in the middle. The germline gives CDR1 SQVTM, CDR2 ANQGSEA. DNA for the CDR3: TGCAGCGTTGGACAGCCGAACACCGGGGAGCTGTTTTTT. Encoded protein: CSVGQPNTGELFF.

The gene calls are TRBV27 and TRBJ2-7; tentative D call: TRBD2 (5 bases). CDR3 length: 17 residues. V was shortened by 3 bases and J by 2 bases, with 20 bases between the two germline ends. Germline V gene sequence: CDR1 MNHEY, CDR2 SMNVEV (reference sequence). Here the CDR3 DNA reads TGTGCCAGCAGTTTCGAACAACCGGGGAGTTTGGCCTACGAGCAGTACTTC. Its protein product is CASSFEQPGSLAYEQYF.

This clonotype was picked up many times. This CDR3 reads CSGTGDPYEQYF. CDR3 in DNA: TGCAGTGGGACAGGAGACCCCTACGAGCAGTACTTC. This chain uses TRBV20-1 with TRBJ2-7; 7 nucleotides line up with TRBD1. The CDR3 is made up of 12 amino acids. From germline, CDR1 is DFQATT and CDR2 SNEGSKA (reference sequence). J was trimmed by 2 bases and V by 7 bases; bases with no gene match: 5.